This T cell receptor (beta chain) derives from a study of shared clonotypes between healthy human individuals. Regarding the study as a whole: Genetic and exposure-history diversity was limited by the few donors.

The protocol was immunoSEQ multiplex PCR, while the TCRdb copy is restricted to in-frame clones and leaves out a portion. The sample carries 450,000 to 500,000 clones, over 65% recorded once. In the case of this clone: Its antigen is not known.

The CDR3 runs to 15 residues. The germline gives CDR1 SGHDT, CDR2 YYEEEE. The V end was cut by 4 bases, the J end by 0 bases, with 12 bases between. Sequencing was done on a sample of PBMCs. This receptor was obtained from a woman between 40 and 50 years old in good health. Some clones in this sample may be carry-over from other donors' samples. V is TRBV5-6 and J is TRBJ2-3; D is possibly TRBD2 (5 bases). The chain's CDR3 is CASSPPQRSTDTQYF. Written as DNA, the CDR3 is TGTGCCAGCAGCCCTCCCCAGCGGAGCACAGATACGCAGTATTTT.